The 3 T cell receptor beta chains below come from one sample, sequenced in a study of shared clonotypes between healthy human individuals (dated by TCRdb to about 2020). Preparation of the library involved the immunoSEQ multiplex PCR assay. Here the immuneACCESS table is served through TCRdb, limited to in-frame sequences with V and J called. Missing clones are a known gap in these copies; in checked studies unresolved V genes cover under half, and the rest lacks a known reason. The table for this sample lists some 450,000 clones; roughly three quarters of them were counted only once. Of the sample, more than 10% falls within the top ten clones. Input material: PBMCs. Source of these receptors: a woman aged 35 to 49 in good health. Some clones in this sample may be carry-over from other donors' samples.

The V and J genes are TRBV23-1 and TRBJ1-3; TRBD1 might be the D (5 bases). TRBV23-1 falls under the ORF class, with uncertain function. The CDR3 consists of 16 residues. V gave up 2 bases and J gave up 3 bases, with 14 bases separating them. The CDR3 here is CASSQPNWGFGNTIYF. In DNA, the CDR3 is TGCGCCAGCAGTCAACCCAATTGGGGGTTTGGAAACACCATATATTTT.

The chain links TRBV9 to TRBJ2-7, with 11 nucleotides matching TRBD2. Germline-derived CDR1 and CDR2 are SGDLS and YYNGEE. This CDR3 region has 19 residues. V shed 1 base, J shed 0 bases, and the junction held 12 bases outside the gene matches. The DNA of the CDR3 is TGTGCCAGCAGCGTACCCCCCCCTAGCGGGAGGAGGAGCTCCTACGAGCAGTACTTC. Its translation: CASSVPPPSGRRSSYEQYF.

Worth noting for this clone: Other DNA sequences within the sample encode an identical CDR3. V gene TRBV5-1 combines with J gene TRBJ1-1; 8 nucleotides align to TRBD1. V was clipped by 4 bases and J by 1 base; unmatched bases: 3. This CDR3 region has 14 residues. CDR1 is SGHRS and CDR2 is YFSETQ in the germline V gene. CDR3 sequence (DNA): TGCGCCAGCAGCCCCGGGACAGGGAACACTGAAGCTTTCTTT. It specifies CASSPGTGNTEAFF.